This TCR beta chain was sequenced in a study of blood T cell repertoires in COVID-19. Turning to the study itself: PBMCs, B-cell-depleted T cells, or T cells were the source of the cDNA or gDNA that made up the material.

V was pared by 7 bases and J by 1 base, with 12 bases of the junction left unmatched. Germline V gene data show CDR1 as MDHEN and CDR2 as SYDVKM. CDR3 length equals 17 residues. Methods used by the authors: Amplification with reference gene primers provided the estimates of nucleated cell counts. Sequencing was performed with immunoSEQ multiplex PCR; in TCRdb, only in-frame clones are kept and a portion is missing. V and J calls and clone size are as listed in that table; D and trimming were resolved from the DNA. The repertoire has fewer than 180,000 clones, approximately 84% of them found once; the top ten carry about 2%.

The clonotype comes from a man in his 70s with acute or convalescent COVID-19. The chain links TRBV28 to TRBJ1-3; 8 nucleotides agree with TRBD1. The sample was peripheral blood. CDR3 sequence reads: CASTTSGGVRSGNTIYF. In nucleotides, the CDR3 is TGTGCCAGCACAACGTCAGGGGGCGTCAGATCTGGAAACACCATATATTTT.